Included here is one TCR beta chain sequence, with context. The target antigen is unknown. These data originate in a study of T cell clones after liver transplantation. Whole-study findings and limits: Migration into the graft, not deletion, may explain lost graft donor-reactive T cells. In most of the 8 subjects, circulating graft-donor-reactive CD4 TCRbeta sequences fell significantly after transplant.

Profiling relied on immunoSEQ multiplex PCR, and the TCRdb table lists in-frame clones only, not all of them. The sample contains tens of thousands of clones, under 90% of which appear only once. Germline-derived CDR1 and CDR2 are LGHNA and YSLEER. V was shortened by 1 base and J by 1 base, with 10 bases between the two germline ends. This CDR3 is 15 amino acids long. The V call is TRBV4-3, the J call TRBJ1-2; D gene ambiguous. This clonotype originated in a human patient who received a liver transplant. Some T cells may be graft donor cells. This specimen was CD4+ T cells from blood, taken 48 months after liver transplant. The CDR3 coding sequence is TGCGCCAGCAGCCAAGTCCCAGGATATAACTATGGCTACACCTTC. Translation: CASSQVPGYNYGYTF.